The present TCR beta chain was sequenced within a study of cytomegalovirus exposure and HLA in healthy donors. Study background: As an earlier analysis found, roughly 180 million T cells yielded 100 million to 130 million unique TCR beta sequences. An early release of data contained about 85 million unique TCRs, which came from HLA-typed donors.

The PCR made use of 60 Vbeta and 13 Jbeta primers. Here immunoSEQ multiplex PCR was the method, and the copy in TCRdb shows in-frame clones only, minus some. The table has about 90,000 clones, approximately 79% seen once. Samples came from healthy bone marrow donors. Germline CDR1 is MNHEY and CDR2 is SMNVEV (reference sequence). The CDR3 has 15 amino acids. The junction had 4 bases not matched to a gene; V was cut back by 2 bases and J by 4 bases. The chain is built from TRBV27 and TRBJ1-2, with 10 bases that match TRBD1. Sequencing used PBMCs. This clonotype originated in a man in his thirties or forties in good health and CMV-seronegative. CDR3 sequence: CASSLRGQGSYGYTF. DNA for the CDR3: TGTGCCAGCAGTTTAAGGGGACAGGGGAGCTATGGCTACACCTTC.